This T cell receptor beta chain was profiled in a study of blood T cell repertoires in COVID-19. About the research overall: Collection of acute and convalescent COVID-19 samples took place in the United States, Italy and Spain.

Original handling: The assay estimated nucleated cells by amplifying reference gene primers. Assay: immunoSEQ multiplex PCR; the TCRdb copy retains only in-frame clones and omits some. V, J and clone size reflect that table, while D and trimming were determined from the DNA. The repertoire holds a few hundred thousand clones, with 90% as singletons. The CDR3 is 16 residues long. Germline assignment: CDR1 GTSNPN and CDR2 SVGIG (reference sequence). Trimming removed 1 base at V and 0 bases at J, with 10 bases between. Sequenced input: PBMCs or T cells enriched from blood (not recorded which). The source is a woman aged 18-29 years with acute COVID-19. The V call is TRBV30, the J call TRBJ2-6; D uncertain. DNA of the CDR3: TGTGCCTGGAGTGAATCCCCCAGCTCTGGGGCCAACGTCCTGACTTTC. Translation gives CAWSESPSSGANVLTF.